This TCR beta chain was documented in a study of blood T cell repertoires in COVID-19. About the research overall: Samples taken during acute and convalescent COVID-19 were collected in the United States, Italy and Spain.

The authors' processing: Reference gene primer amplification gave nucleated cell count estimates. Clones were read by immunoSEQ multiplex PCR, and TCRdb kept only the in-frame ones, dropping some. V and J calls and clone size come straight from that table; D and trimming were deduced from the DNA. The sample includes some 390,000 clones, approximately 91% of them seen just once. V was cut by 0 bases and J by 0 bases, with 11 bases left in between. Germline V gene lookup returns CDR1 LGHNA and CDR2 YNFKEQ. This CDR3 has 16 amino acids. Seattle's cohort entered during active infection and was followed longitudinally.

Sequenced material: peripheral blood. The rearrangement joins TRBV4-2 to TRBJ1-2; no definite D call. The source is a woman between 40 and 50 years old with COVID-19, enrolled during active disease. CDR3 sequence: CASSQEIALANYGYTF. In nucleotides, the CDR3 is TGTGCCAGCAGCCAAGAGATAGCCCTAGCTAACTATGGCTACACCTTC.